The T cell receptor (beta chain) described here comes from a study of T cells in Graves' hyperthyroidism and ophthalmopathy (dated by TCRdb to about 2019). A note on the overall study: Peripheral blood was sampled at the time of initial diagnosis, prior to any treatment. A discovery cohort of about 96 patients, approximately 44 with Graves' ophthalmopathy and approximately 55 with stable Graves' hyperthyroidism, was used to find distinguishing TCR V-J signatures. The roughly 94 discovery patients were randomly split 7:3 into training and test sets. The study also compared thyroid tissue and blood T-cell repertoires from 6 or 7 Graves' hyperthyroidism patients. Once sampling was done, hyperthyroidism patients were given methimazole at a starting dose of 30 mg daily, whereas ophthalmopathy patients were given high-dose intravenous methylprednisolone. Prospective prediction of ophthalmopathy was tested in an independent validation cohort of fewer than 20 hyperthyroidism patients and 17 patients who later progressed to ophthalmopathy. According to the paper, TCR Vbeta CDR3 sequencing was carried out on 135 peripheral blood samples, which came from 40 to 45 ophthalmopathy, 80 or so hyperthyroidism and roughly 17 progressor patients.

TCR beta CDR3 regions were amplified from RNA transcripts. The first round of RT-PCR for the TCR CDR3 was performed with the HTBI primer set and the Qiagen OneStep RT-PCR kit. A second multiplex PCR round built the libraries, followed by size selection and purification. Libraries were sequenced paired-end with 100 bp reads on an Illumina HiSeq2000. Processing in the source paper ran as follows. SOAPnuke was used to process the raw data, with reads discarded if the reads contained adapters or uncalled bases, had a mean Phred below 15, or lacked an exact constant-primer or identifier match. COPE v1.2.5 was used to merge high-quality paired reads, and clonotypes were defined as unique nucleotide sequences. MiTCR v1.1 was used to align the clonotypes against IMGT TRBV, TRBD and TRBJ reference segments. The analysis included only V-J combinations with a frequency above 0.0001, which together covered roughly 99% of the repertoires. A TCS score was defined as the ratio of F50 (clonal expansion) to E x V (chaos), with BLOSUM62-based TCRdist applied between CDR3 peptides within each V-J. Welch's t-statistics and random forest reduced some 510 V-J features to under 15, which were used in a naive Bayes classifier (R e1071). The public reads were reanalyzed by TCRdb: fastp trimming at Q25, MiXCR alignment, in-frame beta chains only. Each entry is one CDR3 protein sequence, shown with its most common DNA and genes. The V and J calls and clone size come from TCRdb's table, not from the authors' own analysis. Across this sample there are about 500,000 distinct CDR3 sequences, with about a sixth seen only once. The ten largest clonotypes hold around 17% of the sample.

V and J lose 3 bases and 6 bases, and a span of 14 bases separates them. Via the germline V gene, CDR1 is MRHNA and CDR2 SNTAGT. The cysteine opens and the phenylalanine closes a CDR3 of 14 amino acids. CDR3 DNA only is kept here, 42 bases in frame from base 1. This clonotype occurred many times. The antigen it recognizes is unknown. Per-nucleotide qualities are absent, and no much larger clonotype sits a single base away. Study-wide findings and limitations: No statistical method was used to set the sample size in advance, and investigators knew the group allocation. Most expanded thyroid clonotypes (frequency above 0.001) were also found in blood, which suggests that blood repertoires may mirror thyroid immune responses. A model built on a 13 V-J signature distinguished ophthalmopathy from stable hyperthyroidism, reaching approximately 89% sensitivity and about 81% specificity in cross-validation and 80%/75% in testing. During validation, the model predicted progression to ophthalmopathy a median of roughly 7.1 months ahead of onset, with roughly 65% sensitivity and 72.22% specificity.

In the ophthalmopathy patients, disease was moderately to severely active, with a Clinical Activity Score of 3 or more, a NOSPECS grade of 4 or more, and a duration of less than 3 months. Patients with uncontrolled infections, other autoimmune diseases, pregnancy or lactation were excluded. Diagnoses relied on clinical symptoms, serum thyroxine and TRAb, thyroid ultrasound and orbital computed tomography. Ficoll-Paque density gradient centrifugation was used to isolate PBMCs from around 10 ml of fresh peripheral blood. Total RNA was extracted with Trizol reagent, and quality was checked on an Agilent 2100 Bioanalyzer.

The sequence links TRBV6-4 to TRBJ1-1; there is no confident call for the D gene. The TCR sequence derives from a woman younger than 35 with Graves' ophthalmopathy. Sequencing was carried out using blood. CDR3 reads: CASSEGMDQAEAFF. The DNA is as follows: TGTGCCAGCAGTGAAGGGATGGACCAGGCTGAAGCTTTCTTT.